A selection of T cell receptor beta chains follows, all from one sample in a study of early T cells in non-severe SARS-CoV-2 infection. TCRdb analysed the 5' RACE reads with MiXCR anew, one entry per CDR3 protein. Here the sample spans approximately 50,000 distinct CDR3 sequences, roughly 8.2% being singletons. The sequenced material came from whole blood. These TCRs come from an adult who was a healthcare worker with PCR-confirmed SARS-CoV-2 infection or an uninfected control (not recorded which). The CDR3 runs from the conserved cysteine through the conserved F or W. Fields, in order: V gene, clone size, J gene, D gene, CDR3 DNA, CDR3 protein. A D gene is named only where the DNA matches it firmly. Some rows mark clone size as missing; the rest say once, few, many or name a class of expanded clone.

TRBV7-6	medium-sized	TRBJ1-4	NA	TGTGCCAGCAGACCCATAGGGAAAGAAAAACTGTTTTTT	CASRPIGKEKLFF
TRBV2	few	TRBJ1-1	NA	TGTGCCAACAGAGGCGAAGCTTTCTTT	CANRGEAFF
TRBV11-2	few	TRBJ2-7	TRBD2	TGTGCCAGCATCGTAGGGTACGGGGGGAGGAACTCCTACGAGCAGTACTTC	CASIVGYGGRNSYEQYF
TRBV4-1	NA	TRBJ1-4	NA	TGCGCCAGCAGCCAAGTTCAGGGATCAACTAATGAAAAACTGTTTTTT	CASSQVQGSTNEKLFF
TRBV28	many	TRBJ2-1	TRBD2	TGTGCCAGCAGTTCACTCGCTAGCGGGATACACAATGAGCAGTTCTTC	CASSSLASGIHNEQFF
TRBV5-1	NA	TRBJ2-7	TRBD2	TGCGCCAGCAGCTTGGGACTAGCGGGGGGCCTCGAGCAGTACTTC	CASSLGLAGGLEQYF
TRBV5-1	few	TRBJ2-1	TRBD2	TGCGCCAGCAGCACCCGGTTACTCGCGGGAGGGCCGAATGAGCAGTTCTTC	CASSTRLLAGGPNEQFF
TRBV27	NA	TRBJ2-1	NA	TGTGCCAGCAGCCCATCGATAGTGGGCAATGAGCAGTTCTTC	CASSPSIVGNEQFF
TRBV28	few	TRBJ1-5	TRBD1	TGTGCCAGCAGGTCCGGGACAGCCTCCAATCAGCCCCAGCATTTT	CASRSGTASNQPQHF
TRBV7-8	NA	TRBJ2-1	NA	TGTGCCAGCATCAAAGCGGCGGTTAGCTCCTACAATGAGCAGTTCTTC	CASIKAAVSSYNEQFF
TRBV5-1	NA	TRBJ2-1	NA	TGCGCCAGCAGCTTGGATGTAGATAATGAGCAGTTCTTC	CASSLDVDNEQFF
TRBV9	many	TRBJ1-2	NA	TGTGCCAGCAGCGTAGCGAGCCCCTCCACCTATGGCTACACCTTC	CASSVASPSTYGYTF
TRBV7-8	NA	TRBJ1-1	NA	TGTGCCAGCAGTCTACAGACCGACACTGAAGCTTTCTTT	CASSLQTDTEAFF
TRBV7-6	NA	TRBJ1-2	NA	TGTGCCAGCAGCTTAGAGCAGGGAAGGGGCTACACCTTC	CASSLEQGRGYTF
TRBV27	many	TRBJ2-7	NA	TGTGCCAGCATTAACGTGTCTCCGCCCTACGAGCAGTACTTC	CASINVSPPYEQYF
TRBV6-6	few	TRBJ2-2	TRBD1	TGTGCCACCTGGACAGGTTGGAACACCGGGGAGCTGTTTTTT	CATWTGWNTGELFF
TRBV6-6	NA	TRBJ2-1	NA	TGTGCCAGCAGCGGTAGGCGTAGCACCCATGAGCAGTTCTTC	CASSGRRSTHEQFF
TRBV12-3/TRBV12-4	medium-sized	TRBJ2-3	NA	TGTGCCAGCAGCACACAAGAGGATACGCAGTATTTT	CASSTQEDTQYF
TRBV29-1	few	TRBJ2-7	TRBD1	TGCAGCGCCCAGACAGGGAACTCCCCTTACGAGCAGTACTTC	CSAQTGNSPYEQYF
TRBV6-6	once	TRBJ1-1	NA	TGTGCCAGCAGTTACTCGGACAGCTTAGAAGCTTTCTTT	CASSYSDSLEAFF
TRBV15	many	TRBJ2-1	TRBD2	TGTGCCACCAGCAGAGGAGGGCGGGAGTTGGATGAGCAGTTCTTC	CATSRGGRELDEQFF
TRBV9	few	TRBJ1-6	NA	TGTGCCAGCAGCGTAGCTACCGGGGGACACGGCTCACCCCTCCACTTT	CASSVATGGHGSPLHF
TRBV27	NA	TRBJ1-6	TRBD1	TGTGCCAGCAGTTTCACCCCACCCGGGACAGGGGCCTCCTATAATTCACCCCTCCACTTT	CASSFTPPGTGASYNSPLHF
TRBV6-5	many	TRBJ2-1	NA	TGTGCCAGCAGTTACTCCGGCCGGGGTGAGCAGTTCTTC	CASSYSGRGEQFF